Below, 13 T cell receptor beta chains from the same sample are listed, as sequenced in a study of cytomegalovirus exposure and HLA in healthy donors. The PCR had 60 Vbeta and 13 Jbeta primers. Method: immunoSEQ multiplex PCR; TCRdb's copy keeps in-frame clones and lacks some. In the table there are around 50,000 clones, around 83% of which are singletons. The sample taken for sequencing was PBMCs. These receptors were obtained from a middle-aged man in good health and CMV-seronegative.

The V call is TRBV19, the J call TRBJ1-1; D uncertain. This CDR3 contains 13 residues. The V end lost 11 bases, the J end lost 6 bases, and 19 bases lay between the germline ends. The germline CDR1 and CDR2 sequences are LNHDA and SQIVND (reference sequence). CDR3 sequence (DNA): TGTGCCGGAGGGTTGACCGCGGACTCTGAAGCTTTCTTT. It specifies CAGGLTADSEAFF.

J is TRBJ2-7 and V is TRBV11-3, with 7 positions matching TRBD2. With V trimmed by 0 bases and J by 7 bases, 12 bases remained unmatched. CDR1 SGHNT and CDR2 YENEEA come from the germline V gene. The CDR3 is 16 residues long. CDR3 coding DNA: TGTGCCAGCAGCTTAGACCTGGGAGGGGCCCTACGAGAGCAGTACTTC. It encodes CASSLDLGGALREQYF.

The chain links TRBV19 to TRBJ2-2; D unclear. Germline V gives CDR1 LNHDA, CDR2 SQIVND (reference sequence). With 11 bases removed from V and 4 bases from J, the gap between germline ends came to 17 bases. The CDR3 has 14 amino acids. As DNA, the CDR3 is TGTGCCGCCGCCGGGTTACTCGGCACCGGGGAGCTGTTTTTT. As protein: CAAAGLLGTGELFF.

The CDR3 DNA is TGTGCCAGCAGCTCGACCGGGACAGAAAGCTCCTACGAGCAGTACTTC. It encodes CASSSTGTESSYEQYF. The V gene is TRBV7-8, the J gene TRBJ2-7; 7 bases line up with TRBD1. With 4 bases clipped from V and 0 bases from J, the junction kept 9 bases outside the gene matches. CDR1 and CDR2 from the germline V gene are SGHVS and FQNEAQ. This CDR3 is 16 amino acids long.

This sequence joins TRBV5-5 and TRBJ1-5; a weak D match, TRBD1 (5 bases). Germline loops: CDR1 SGHKS, CDR2 YYEKEE (reference sequence). Trimming took off 6 bases at V and 5 bases at J, with 24 bases between the two ends. There are 17 residues in the CDR3. As DNA, the CDR3 is TGTGCCAGCACCCTCGAGATTGGACAAGCCCAGCATCAGCCCCAGCATTTT. Amino acid sequence: CASTLEIGQAQHQPQHF.

The V call is TRBV2, the J call TRBJ1-3; the match to TRBD1 covers 8 bases. This CDR3 has 14 amino acids. Germline values: CDR1 SNHLY, CDR2 FYNNEI. V was pared by 4 bases and J by 4 bases, with 3 bases of the junction left unmatched. The DNA for the CDR3 is TGTGCCAGCAGTGGGACAGGGTTGGGAAACACCATATATTTT. The encoded protein is CASSGTGLGNTIYF.

The chain uses TRBV11-3 and TRBJ1-6; TRBD1 agrees at 7 bases. The CDR3 contains 15 residues. The junction had 5 bases not matched to a gene; V was cut back by 4 bases and J by 5 bases. The germline V gene encodes CDR1 SGHNT and CDR2 YENEEA. CDR3 bases: TGTGCCAGCAGCTACCAAGGGGGCAATAATTCACCCCTCCACTTT. Protein product: CASSYQGGNNSPLHF.

This chain uses TRBV9 with TRBJ2-3; 11 nucleotides align to TRBD2. CDR1 and CDR2 from the germline V gene are SGDLS and YYNGEE. V gave up 4 bases and J gave up 1 base; unmatched junction bases: 5. The CDR3 contains 16 residues. CDR3 in DNA: TGTGCCAGCAGCACCTCGACTAGCGGGGGCACAGATACGCAGTATTTT. Protein sequence: CASSTSTSGGTDTQYF.

CDR3 amino acids: CASSRVGTDTQYF. As DNA, the CDR3 is TGTGCCAGCAGCCGGGTTGGCACAGATACGCAGTATTTT. The chain has TRBV6-1 and TRBJ2-3; no firm D call. V was trimmed by 6 bases and J by 1 base, leaving 8 bases between them. This CDR3 has 13 amino acids. In germline, CDR1 is MNHNS, CDR2 SASEGT.

This chain uses TRBV4-3 with TRBJ2-5, with no clear D. CDR3 length equals 13 residues. Germline loops: CDR1 LGHNA, CDR2 YSLEER. The V gene lost 0 bases and the J gene lost 4 bases, with 6 bases spanning the gap. The CDR3 DNA sequence: TGCGCCAGCAGCCAAGACATGCGAGAGACCCAGTACTTC. Translated: CASSQDMRETQYF.

V gene TRBV4-1 combines with J gene TRBJ1-2; D gene unclear. The CDR3 is 11 amino acids. Germline V gives CDR1 MGHRA, CDR2 YSYEKL. The V gene lost 3 bases and the J gene lost 7 bases, with 6 bases spanning the gap. CDR3 loop: CASSQAGGYTF. The CDR3 coding sequence is TGCGCCAGCAGCCAGGCGGGTGGCTACACCTTC.

This clone appeared once. The chain combines TRBV10-3 with TRBJ1-3; 9 bases align to TRBD1. The CDR3 spans 16 residues. The germline V gene has CDR1 ENHRY and CDR2 SYGVKD. J lost 2 bases, V lost 7 bases, and 9 bases had no gene match. The CDR3 loop reads CAIIGGQGSPGNTIYF. CDR3 DNA: TGTGCCATCATAGGAGGACAGGGGAGCCCTGGAAACACCATATATTTT.

This rearrangement joins TRBV7-8 to TRBJ1-5; 7 nucleotides agree with TRBD1. This CDR3 spans 16 amino acids. J lost 2 bases, V lost 4 bases, and 8 bases had no gene match. Germline values: CDR1 SGHVS, CDR2 FQNEAQ. The CDR3 sequence: CASSSTRGRGNQPQHF. CDR3 nucleotide sequence: TGTGCCAGCAGCTCGACGAGGGGGCGAGGCAATCAGCCCCAGCATTTT.